This record concerns one T cell receptor (beta chain) sequence. In its sample, this clone was seen a few times. Its antigen remains unidentified. Base qualities are not recorded, but no much larger clone differs from it by a single base. These data are taken from a study of cytomegalovirus exposure and HLA in healthy donors listed by TCRdb under 2017. General notes on the study: According to an earlier analysis of 587 of the donors, roughly 180 million T cells yielded 95 million to 140 million unique TCR beta sequences and roughly 280 Gb of sequence data. An early release covering about 600 HLA-typed donors comprised 250 to 350 gigabases of sequencing data and 85 million to 100 million unique TCR sequences. Of the roughly 400 genotyped donors, over 65% fell in the genetic ancestry cluster associated with self-reported Caucasian donors. The aim of the study was to test whether cataloging public T cell receptors could identify signatures of past pathogen exposure. The T cell repertoires of 666 subjects were profiled by immunosequencing and related to cytomegalovirus serostatus. Along with the approximately 700-subject first cohort, a separate validation cohort of over a hundred different subjects was used. To predict cytomegalovirus infection status, the study combined high-throughput TCR immunosequencing, statistical association of individual TCRs with disease status, and machine learning. A later analysis re-examined previously published TCR beta repertoires from more than 600 donors and added high-resolution HLA genotyping to investigate patterns of TCR occurrence. Rather than drawing on any new phenotypic data, the later analysis identified candidate immune exposures from TCR beta sequences and the way those sequences occurred across donors. An earlier analysis of approximately 500 of the donors applied high-throughput TCR beta sequencing to assess whether each TCR beta V gene segment acted as functional or pseudogenic. Donor age, sex, ethnicity and CMV serostatus were compiled alongside the repertoire data. A later genetic analysis took genome-wide SNP genotypes for about 55% of the 666 donors and used that subset as a discovery cohort. All discovery cohort repertoires had been generated using a single sequencing platform. HLA typing included class I and class II loci at four-digit resolution. Typing coverage varied by locus: roughly 620-640 donors for A, B, C, DRB1 and DQB1; approximately 500 for DQA1; about 570 for DPA1; roughly 450 for DPB1. Five DR-DQ haplotypes were handled as single units for association and clustering, since linkage in the cohort was strong. Among 398 genotyped donors of the cohort, an average of roughly 230,000 unique TCR beta nucleotide sequences was sequenced per donor, of which 15% to 20% were non-productive. General findings and caveats noted by the study authors: According to a later genetic analysis, donors in an Asian-associated ancestry cluster had fewer N-insertions in productive TCRs than the roughly 700-donor mean. Only TCR beta chains were sequenced in this cohort, and the absence of alpha or paired-chain data limited detectable features. Some IMGT-functional V segments, including TRBV6-2 and TRBV6-3, could not be distinguished by the 87-base-pair reads and were therefore excluded. Compared with equally common non-associated chains, HLA-associated TCR beta chains in a later analysis were more clonally expanded and had lower generation probabilities. Because some donors lacked HLA typing at each locus, the association tests relied only on the typed subset. Assigning TCR associations to individual alleles was difficult when HLA alleles, especially DR and DQ, strongly co-occurred. V-gene and J-gene trimming of TCR beta chains was associated with a missense DCLRE1C variant in a later genetic analysis, and the association was replicated in an independent cohort. In an earlier analysis of more than 500 of the donors, most TCR beta V segments appeared in productive rearrangements about 87% or about 30% of the time, broadly matching IMGT annotations. In vitro tests confirmed that a few of the cytomegalovirus-associated TCR beta chains recognize cytomegalovirus antigens. Most TCR sequences were seen in very few donors, while some public TCRs were found in many individuals. Because counts were too low, about 18 rarely observed V segments, including chromosome 9 orphons, were excluded from the earlier analysis of roughly 580 of the donors. CMV serostatus was the only immune exposure information available for the cohort. A cluster of highly shared sequence variants was judged likely to be a technical artifact of the sequencing pipeline. Linkage disequilibrium might explain the correlated functional status among segregating V segments, but an unknown experimental factor could not be ruled out. Presence/absence analyses assumed roughly uniform sequencing depth across donors, an assumption that may not hold. In a later analysis, several top co-occurrence clusters were reported to appear linked to parvovirus B19, influenza, CMV and Epstein-Barr virus. In a later analysis, most CMV-associated TCR beta chains were found to appear HLA-restricted, with HLA associations seemingly driven largely by CMV exposure. In the study, roughly 160 TCR beta chains were listed as associated with cytomegalovirus. The authors suggested that the approach could potentially be extended to other disease states and immunological phenotypes. A further reported finding was that TCR beta sequences accurately predicted the HLA-A and HLA-B alleles for most subjects in the first cohort. At a false discovery rate of 0.05, a later analysis linked some 18,000 TCR beta sequences to specific HLA alleles. Cytomegalovirus status was reported to be diagnosed by the classifier with high specificity and sensitivity in both the original and validation cohorts. A later analysis found that TCR association rates varied across HLA loci, with DRB1 alleles showing the most associated TCRs and HLA-C alleles the fewest.

The cohort consisted of some 730 healthy bone marrow donors. At the time of sampling, every cohort member was nominally healthy, though immune exposures that went unrecorded were likely present. The donor tested CMV seronegative and was one of the 352 seronegative cohort members. Every donor gave a peripheral blood sample, and the peripheral blood mononuclear cells from that sample were used for TCR beta sequencing. Genomic DNA was extracted from the blood cell samples with the Qiagen DNeasy Blood Extraction Kit. The library relied on the immunoSEQ multiplex PCR assay. For the multiplex PCR, a mixture combining 60 forward primers for TCR Vbeta segments and 13 reverse primers for TCR Jbeta segments was used. Amplification of the CDR3 region of rearranged TCR beta genes was performed with a multiplex PCR assay on genomic DNA. The amplified TCR beta libraries were sequenced on the Illumina HiSeq System as 87-base-pair reads. The authors' analysis ran thus. A later analysis counted around 72 million unique TCR beta chains across the 700 or so repertoires, and 10 million to 11 million of these chains were shared by at least two donors. To remove PCR and sequencing errors, raw reads were error-corrected and collapsed into unique sequences using a nearest-neighbor algorithm that merged closely related sequences. To assign V, D and J gene segments, CDR3 sequences were aligned to IMGT reference sequences. For a sequence to be retained, a match of at least six nucleotides to both a V gene segment and a J gene segment was required. Rearrangements were classified as productive when the CDR3 lacked stop codons and remained in frame with V and J, and all other rearrangements were classified as non-productive. CDR3 was defined by IMGT convention, running from the second conserved V-encoded cysteine to the conserved J-encoded phenylalanine. Sequences without an unambiguous match to a single V gene segment were excluded from the earlier analysis of 450 to 650 of the donors. In an earlier analysis of several hundred of the donors, V segments were called functional above 56.7% productive rearrangements and were called segregating when the between-donor standard deviation exceeded 5%. A statistical classification framework was built to diagnose cytomegalovirus status from the catalog of TCR beta chain sequences. In a later analysis, TCR nucleotide sequences were compared against IMGT/GENE-DB human TR gene sequences so that V and J genes could be assigned. Using the TCRdist pipeline, a later analysis assigned CDR3 sequences along with most-parsimonious VDJ recombination scenarios. In a later analysis, every TCR beta chain was defined by the combination of its CDR3 amino acid sequence and its V-gene family, and reads without a unique V-gene family were dropped. In a later analysis, some 600 highly shared, low-generation-probability nucleotide sequences were removed to address suspected cross-contamination and a sequencing artifact. For each public chain, a later analysis derived a clonal expansion index from normalized ranks of inferred template counts within each repertoire. In a later analysis, generation probabilities were computed using a VDJ recombination model fitted to out-of-frame rearrangements, and the results were checked against IGoR. In a later analysis, TCR-TCR, TCR-HLA and TCR-CMV co-occurrence was scored with hypergeometric tests, and a repertoire-size bias correction was applied to TCR pairs. A later analysis estimated false discovery rates by permuting HLA or CMV assignments 20 times. A later analysis grouped co-occurring TCRs with DBSCAN, adding TCRdist sequence similarity when clustering within HLA-allele-positive subsets. Co-occurrence clustering excluded repertoires with fewer than 30,000 or more than 120,000 public chains, plus five with anomalous nucleotide sharing. The table comes from immuneACCESS by way of TCRdb, which keeps in-frame sequences with V and J called. Part of the clones is missing from these tables; in studies checked, under half for an unresolved V gene and the rest for unknown reasons. V and J calls and clone size are copied from that table; D and trimming were computed from the DNA. Recorded for this sample are around 120,000 clones; 80% of them occurred a single time. The ten largest clones take up 3% to 3.5% of the sample.

The CDR3 holds 15 amino acids from the cysteine to the phenylalanine. CDR3 DNA is the only sequence kept; it has 45 bases, read in frame from the first base. V has 1 base trimmed and J has 2 bases trimmed; junction bases matching no gene number 4. In the germline V gene, CDR1 corresponds to MNHNS and CDR2 to SASEGT. The TCR sequence derives from a male donor in good health and CMV-seronegative. Sample: PBMCs. Here the chain combines TRBV6-1 and TRBJ2-7; 8 nucleotides in the junction match TRBD2. Here the CDR3 is given as CASSEEASGPYEQYF. The DNA sequence is given as TGTGCCAGCAGTGAAGAGGCTAGCGGGCCCTACGAGCAGTACTTC.